This T cell receptor beta chain originates from a study of blood T cell repertoires in COVID-19. Turning to the study itself: Specimens from acute and convalescent COVID-19 originated in the United States, Italy and Spain. PBMCs, B-cell-depleted T cells, or T cells provided the cDNA or gDNA that made up the material.

How the authors handled the data: Quantification of nucleated cells was approximated via reference gene primer amplification. Generated by immunoSEQ multiplex PCR, the TCRdb table keeps only in-frame clones and is missing some. Clone size and the V and J calls come from that table; the DNA yielded D and trimming. The repertoire consists of 71,000 or so clones, with about 80% occurring once and the leading ten covering 28%. CDR3 length: 15 amino acids. The clonotype comes from a man aged 65-85 years with acute or convalescent COVID-19. The sample was peripheral blood. The V gene is TRBV7-5, the J gene TRBJ2-5; the D call of TRBD2 is as the table states it, not checked on the DNA. TRBV7-5 is marked as a pseudogene. CDR3 nucleotides: TGTGTCAGAAGCTCCAAGCGGGACGGGGTAGAGACCCAGTACTTC. Encoded protein: CVRSSKRDGVETQYF.